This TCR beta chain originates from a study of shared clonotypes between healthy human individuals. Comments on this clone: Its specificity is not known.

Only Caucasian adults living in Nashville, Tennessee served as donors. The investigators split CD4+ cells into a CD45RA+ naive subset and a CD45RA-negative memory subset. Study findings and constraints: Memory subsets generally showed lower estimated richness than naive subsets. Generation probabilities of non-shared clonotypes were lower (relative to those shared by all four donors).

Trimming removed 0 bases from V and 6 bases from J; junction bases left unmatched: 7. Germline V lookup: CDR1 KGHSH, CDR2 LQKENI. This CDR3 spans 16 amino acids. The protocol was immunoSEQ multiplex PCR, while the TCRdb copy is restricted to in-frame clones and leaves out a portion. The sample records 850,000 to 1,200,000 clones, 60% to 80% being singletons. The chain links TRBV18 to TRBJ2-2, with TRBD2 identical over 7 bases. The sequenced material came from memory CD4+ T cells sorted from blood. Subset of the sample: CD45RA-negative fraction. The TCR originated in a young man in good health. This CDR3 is CASSPPLKGRAGELFF. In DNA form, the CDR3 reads TGTGCCAGCTCACCACCCTTGAAGGGGAGGGCCGGGGAGCTGTTTTTT. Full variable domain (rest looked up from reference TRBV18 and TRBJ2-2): NAGVMQNPRHLVRRRGQEARLRCSPMKGHSHVYWYRQLPEEGLKFMVYLQKENIIDESGMPKERFSAEFPKEGPSILRIQQVVRGDSAAYFCASSPPLKGRAGELFFGEGSRLTVL.